The T cell receptor (beta chain) described here comes from a study of T cell changes during pregnancy in multiple sclerosis. Repertoires were generated with immunoSEQ multiplex PCR, while TCRdb's copy carries only in-frame clones and drops some. The table includes some 69,000 clones, around 91% detected once. This TCR came from a female donor in good health, enrolled as a control in a pregnancy study. Sequenced here: peripheral blood, sampled in the second trimester of pregnancy.

The CDR3 is CASSQPSYGTGDGYTF. The CDR3 DNA reads TGTGCCAGCTCACAACCTTCCTACGGGACAGGTGATGGCTACACCTTC. The chain links TRBV18 to TRBJ1-2, with TRBD1 matching 8 bases. Per germline, CDR1 KGHSH and CDR2 LQKENI. The ends lost 4 bases at V and 6 bases at J; junction bases unmatched: 13. CDR3 length equals 16 residues. The full variable domain, completed using reference TRBV18 and TRBJ1-2, is NAGVMQNPRHLVRRRGQEARLRCSPMKGHSHVYWYRQLPEEGLKFMVYLQKENIIDESGMPKERFSAEFPKEGPSILRIQQVVRGDSAAYFCASSQPSYGTGDGYTFGSGTRLTVV.